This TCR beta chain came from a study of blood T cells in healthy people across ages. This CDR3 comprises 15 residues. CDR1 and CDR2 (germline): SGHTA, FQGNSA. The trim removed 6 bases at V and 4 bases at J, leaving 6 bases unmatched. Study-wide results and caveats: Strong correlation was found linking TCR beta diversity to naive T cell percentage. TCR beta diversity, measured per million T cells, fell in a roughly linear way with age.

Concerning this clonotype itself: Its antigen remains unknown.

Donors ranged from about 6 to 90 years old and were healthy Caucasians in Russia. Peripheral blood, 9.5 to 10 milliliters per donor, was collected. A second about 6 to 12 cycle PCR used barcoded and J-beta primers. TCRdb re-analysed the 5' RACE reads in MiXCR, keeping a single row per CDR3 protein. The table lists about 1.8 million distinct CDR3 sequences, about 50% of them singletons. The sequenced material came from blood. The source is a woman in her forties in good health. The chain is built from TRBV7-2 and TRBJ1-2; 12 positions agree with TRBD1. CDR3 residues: CASSPGTGGFYGYTF. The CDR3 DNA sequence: TGTGCCAGCAGTCCCGGGACAGGGGGCTTCTATGGCTACACCTTC. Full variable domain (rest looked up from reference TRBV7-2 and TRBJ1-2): GAGVSQSPSNKVTEKGKDVELRCDPISGHTALYWYRQSLGQGLEFLIYFQGNSAPDKSGLPSDRFSAERTGGSVSTLTIQRTQQEDSAVYLCASSPGTGGFYGYTFGSGTRLTVV.